The 20 T cell receptor beta chains below all came from one sample that was sequenced in a study of beta chain features in type 1 diabetes. Expressed TCRB transcripts were sequenced after all isolated RNA was converted to cDNA. TCRdb's copy holds only in-frame clones and misses some; the assay was immunoSEQ multiplex PCR. The data contain roughly 140,000 clones, 40% to 60% of them singletons. Sample: Tregs from blood. Every receptor here comes from a man in his late teens or twenties in good health.

The rearrangement uses TRBV27 and TRBJ2-3; 8 bases are a match to TRBD1. The V gene's germline CDR1 is MNHEY and CDR2 SMNVEV (reference sequence). This CDR3 is built from 15 residues. The junction had 3 bases not matched to a gene; V was cut back by 4 bases and J by 0 bases. The CDR3 DNA is TGTGCCAGCAGTTCGTGGACAGGGAGCACAGATACGCAGTATTTT. This encodes CASSSWTGSTDTQYF.

The CDR3 region is CASSLRASDTQYF. CDR3 coding DNA: TGTGCCAGCAGCTTGAGAGCTTCGGATACGCAGTATTTT. This chain joins TRBV5-5 and TRBJ2-3, with D uncertain. The V and J ends lost 1 base and 6 bases respectively, with 9 bases between them. The CDR3 is made up of 13 amino acids. Germline CDR1 SGHKS, CDR2 YYEKEE (reference sequence).

This clone has a handful of counts. The chain joins TRBV7-9 to TRBJ2-1; 9 bases are a match to TRBD1. The V gene end was trimmed by 5 bases and the J gene end by 7 bases; junction bases not matched to a gene: 9. The CDR3 length is 15 residues. The germline gives CDR1 SEHNR, CDR2 FQNEAQ (reference sequence). The CDR3 DNA is TGTGCCAGCAGCGCCCGGGACAGGGCTGTAAATGAGCAGTTCTTC. Translated: CASSARDRAVNEQFF. Based on the CDR3 plus reference TRBV7-9 and TRBJ2-1, the full variable domain is DTGVSQNPRHKITKRGQNVTFRCDPISEHNRLYWYRQTLGQGPEFLTYFQNEAQLEKSRLLSDRFSAERPKGSFSTLEIQRTEQGDSAMYLCASSARDRAVNEQFFGPGTRLTVL.

The J gene is TRBJ2-2, the V gene TRBV7-3; a possible D gene is TRBD2 (6 bases). Trimming removed 2 bases from V and 4 bases from J, with 17 bases in between. The CDR3 consists of 17 residues. Germline CDR1 is SGHTA and CDR2 is FQGTGA. In nucleotides, the CDR3 is TGTGCCAGCAGCTTATCTGGGACTGCAATCGGCACCGGGGAGCTGTTTTTT. This codes for CASSLSGTAIGTGELFF.

The V gene is TRBV27, the J gene TRBJ2-7; D call uncertain. V was shortened by 3 bases and J by 2 bases, with 11 bases between the two germline ends. The CDR3 has 14 residues. Germline lookup yields CDR1 MNHEY and CDR2 SMNVEV (reference sequence). The CDR3 region has the DNA TGTGCCAGCAGTTTGTCACAGTCCGCCTACGAGCAGTACTTC. Its protein is CASSLSQSAYEQYF.

The J gene is TRBJ2-7, the V gene TRBV5-6; 7 bases line up with TRBD2. Per germline, CDR1 SGHDT and CDR2 YYEEEE. Unmatched junction bases numbered 10, after V lost 1 base and J lost 0 bases. CDR3 size: 17 residues. The DNA of the CDR3 is TGTGCCAGCAGCTTGTTAATGCGGGGGTTCAGCTCCTACGAGCAGTACTTC. It encodes CASSLLMRGFSSYEQYF.

V and J are TRBV2 and TRBJ1-5; tentatively, D is TRBD1 (5 bases). CDR1 and CDR2 from the germline V gene are SNHLY and FYNNEI. Trimming cost V 5 bases and J 1 base, with 15 bases left between them. The CDR3 spans 16 residues. The CDR3 reads CASSTLGGASNQPQHF. The CDR3, as DNA: TGTGCCAGCAGTACCTTGGGGGGTGCGAGCAATCAGCCCCAGCATTTT.

V is TRBV11-2 and J is TRBJ2-1; 8 positions agree with TRBD2. V lost 1 base and J lost 9; bases outside the gene matches: 8. The CDR3 extends over 15 amino acids. Germline V CDR1 and CDR2: SGHAT, FQNNGV. DNA of the CDR3: TGTGCCAGCAGCTTAGCGGGAGGGTATCGCGGTGAGCAGTTCTTC. Translated: CASSLAGGYRGEQFF.

This chain joins TRBV28 and TRBJ1-1; 9 positions match TRBD1. Germline CDR1 reads MDHEN; CDR2 reads SYDVKM. J lost 1 base, V lost 4 bases, and 1 base had no gene match. CDR3 length: 14 residues. The CDR3 protein is CASSSGQGNTEAFF. The CDR3 nucleotides are TGTGCCAGCAGTTCGGGACAGGGGAACACTGAAGCTTTCTTT.

The V and J genes are TRBV27 and TRBJ2-7; D is ambiguous. Germline CDR1 is MNHEY and CDR2 is SMNVEV (reference sequence). The CDR3 runs to 15 residues. V was shortened by 1 base and J by 2 bases, with 12 bases between the two germline ends. The CDR3 region is CASSLFGGLTYEQYF. CDR3 DNA: TGTGCCAGCAGTTTATTCGGCGGATTGACCTACGAGCAGTACTTC.

This clone was found a few times. This sequence joins TRBV28 and TRBJ1-5; TRBD1 aligns across 8 bases. CDR3 length: 16 residues. The V gene's germline CDR1 is MDHEN and CDR2 SYDVKM. The ends lost 6 bases at V and 5 bases at J; junction bases unmatched: 12. This CDR3 is CASRSTKDRAHQPQHF. CDR3 nucleotides: TGTGCCAGCAGATCTACCAAGGACAGGGCCCATCAGCCCCAGCATTTT.

This chain connects TRBV6-6 to TRBJ1-1; 7 positions agree with TRBD1. CDR1 MNHNY and CDR2 SVGAGI come from the germline V gene (reference sequence). J lost 3 bases, V lost 1 base, and 8 bases had no gene match. This CDR3 spans 16 amino acids. The CDR3 DNA sequence: TGTGCCAGCAGTTACTGGACAGGCTTCCCGTACACTGAAGCTTTCTTT. It specifies CASSYWTGFPYTEAFF.

Only a few counts were recorded for this clone. This chain uses TRBV6-6 with TRBJ2-7, with 8 bases lining up with TRBD1. This CDR3 has 16 amino acids. Germline assignment: CDR1 MNHNY and CDR2 SVGAGI (reference sequence). V lost 0 bases and J lost 0; bases outside the gene matches: 4. This CDR3 reads CASSYSNRGYSYEQYF. The DNA for the CDR3 is TGTGCCAGCAGTTACTCGAACAGGGGGTACTCCTACGAGCAGTACTTC.

This clone showed up just once. The chain links TRBV28 to TRBJ2-1; TRBD2 is a possible D gene (5 bases). The CDR3 has 12 amino acids. Trimming left V 8 bases short and J 6 bases short, with 11 bases between. CDR1 MDHEN and CDR2 SYDVKM come from the germline V gene. The CDR3 DNA reads as TGTGCCAGCCTGGAGCGGACCAATGAGCAGTTCTTC. Translated, it gives CASLERTNEQFF. Looking up the rest from reference TRBV28 and TRBJ2-1 gives the full variable domain: DVKVTQSSRYLVKRTGEKVFLECVQDMDHENMFWYRQDPGLGLRLIYFSYDVKMKEKGDIPEGYSVSREKKERFSLILESASTNQTSMYLCASLERTNEQFFGPGTRLTVL.

The gene calls are TRBV29-1 and TRBJ2-2, with 8 bases fitting TRBD1. CDR1 and CDR2 (germline): SQVTM, ANQGSEA. CDR3 length: 13 amino acids. Trimming at V came to 3 bases and at J to 5 bases, leaving 2 bases not matched to a gene. The CDR3, as DNA: TGCAGCGTTGAGTGGGACAGGACCGGGGAGCTGTTTTTT. Amino acid sequence: CSVEWDRTGELFF.

The chain employs TRBV11-1 and TRBJ2-1; D may be TRBD2 (6 bases). The germline V and J ends were trimmed by 6 bases and 6 bases, with 15 bases remaining between them. Germline V gene data show CDR1 as SGHAT and CDR2 as FQDESV (reference sequence). The CDR3 extends over 14 amino acids. CDR3 amino acids: CASRPTSWANEQFF. CDR3 nucleotides: TGTGCCAGCAGGCCTACTAGCTGGGCCAATGAGCAGTTCTTC.

CDR3 DNA: TGTGCCAGCAGCCAAGGGACAGTCGCGAACACCGGGGAGCTGTTTTTT. Its translation is CASSQGTVANTGELFF. V is TRBV9 and J is TRBJ2-2; 7 bases align to TRBD1. V lost 4 bases and J lost 0; bases outside the gene matches: 6. CDR1 and CDR2 (germline): SGDLS, YYNGEE. The CDR3 totals 16 residues. Variable domain in full (rest from reference TRBV9 and TRBJ2-2): DSGVTQTPKHLITATGQRVTLRCSPRSGDLSVYWYQQSLDQGLQFLIQYYNGEERAKGNILERFSAQQFPDLHSELNLSSLELGDSALYFCASSQGTVANTGELFFGEGSRLTVL.

The chain is built from TRBV5-6 and TRBJ1-5, with D perhaps TRBD1 (6 bases). Germline CDR1 reads SGHDT; CDR2 reads YYEEEE. The CDR3 contains 14 residues. Trimming removed 5 bases from V and 7 bases from J, with 16 bases in between. CDR3 amino acids: CASRWTALTQPQHF. The CDR3 nucleotides are TGTGCCAGCAGATGGACAGCCCTTACACAGCCCCAGCATTTT.

V usage is TRBV2 and J usage is TRBJ1-2; a weak D match, TRBD1 (5 bases). The germline CDR1 and CDR2 sequences are SNHLY and FYNNEI. The length of the CDR3 is 14 residues. The V and J ends lost 2 bases and 8 bases respectively, with 15 bases between them. For the CDR3, the DNA is TGTGCCAGCAGTGAACGATCGTCAGGGTACGGCTACACCTTC. As protein: CASSERSSGYGYTF.

The chain carries TRBV5-8 and TRBJ2-3; a possible D gene is TRBD1 (5 bases). Trimming cost V 0 bases and J 1 base, with 9 bases left between them. The CDR3 is 15 amino acids. Germline values: CDR1 SGHTS, CDR2 YDEGEE. The CDR3 reads CASSLGTGGTDTQYF. CDR3 DNA: TGTGCCAGCAGCTTGGGAACAGGCGGCACAGATACGCAGTATTTT.